Presented here are 25 T cell receptor beta chains from one specimen sequenced in a study of blood T cell repertoires in COVID-19. Profiling relied on immunoSEQ multiplex PCR, and the TCRdb table lists in-frame clones only, not all of them. This table holds about 270,000 clones, more than 75% found once. Specimen: peripheral blood. These receptors were collected from a man in his forties who had recovered from COVID-19.

The chain recombines TRBV10-3 with TRBJ1-2; 12 bases are shared with TRBD1. This CDR3 region has 15 residues. V shed 11 bases, J shed 2 bases, and the junction held 9 bases outside the gene matches. CDR1 and CDR2 (germline): ENHRY, SYGVKD. In nucleotides, the CDR3 is TGTGCCGCCGCCGGGACAGGGGGCCGGAACTATGGCTACACCTTC. This encodes CAAAGTGGRNYGYTF.

The CDR3 DNA sequence: TGTGCCAGCAGTTTATTTCCGGGCACCGGGGAGCTGTTTTTT. Encoded protein: CASSLFPGTGELFF. J is TRBJ2-2 and V is TRBV27; no clear D gene. Trimming took 1 base from V and 4 from J, leaving 7 bases between them. This CDR3 spans 14 amino acids. In germline, CDR1 is MNHEY, CDR2 SMNVEV (reference sequence).

The chain links TRBV2 to TRBJ2-3; 7 bases line up with TRBD1. V trimming: 3 bases; J trimming: 3 bases; junction bases outside the gene matches: 6. CDR3 length: 15 residues. Germline-derived CDR1 and CDR2 are SNHLY and FYNNEI. CDR3 loop: CASSEDRQGTDTQYF. CDR3 in DNA: TGTGCCAGCAGTGAGGATAGACAGGGTACAGATACGCAGTATTTT.

V gene TRBV2 combines with J gene TRBJ2-7; D is undetermined. The CDR3 extends over 15 amino acids. CDR1 is SNHLY and CDR2 is FYNNEI in the germline V gene. Trimming left V 4 bases short and J 4 bases short, with 17 bases between. CDR3 sequence: CASSASFSRHYEQYF. In DNA, the CDR3 is TGTGCCAGCAGTGCAAGTTTTTCGAGACATTACGAGCAGTACTTC.

The rearrangement joins TRBV30 to TRBJ2-3; TRBD1 aligns across 9 bases. In germline, CDR1 is GTSNPN, CDR2 SVGIG (reference sequence). The length of the CDR3 is 14 residues. V lost 2 bases to trimming and J lost 8 bases; unmatched junction nucleotides: 8. The CDR3 is CAWSSGQGPFTQYF. The CDR3 DNA follows: TGTGCCTGGAGTTCGGGACAGGGCCCTTTTACGCAGTATTTT.

CDR3 bases: TGCGCCAGCAGCCGGGACAGGGTCCAAGAGACCCAGTACTTC. Translated, it gives CASSRDRVQETQYF. The chain recombines TRBV10-2 with TRBJ2-5, with TRBD1 identical over 9 bases. This CDR3 has 14 residues. V shed 6 bases and J 1 base; nucleotides not matched to a gene: 3. The V gene's germline CDR1 is WSHSY and CDR2 SAAADI.

The V and J genes are TRBV12-2 and TRBJ2-3; the D call in the table, TRBD1, was not verified against the DNA. TRBV12-2 is given as a pseudogene. CDR3 length: 21 amino acids. The CDR3 region has the DNA TGTGCAAGTCGCTTAGCGTTCAGGGCCCCGGGACCGGGACACATAACAGATACGCAGTATTTT. Encoded protein: CASRLAFRAPGPGHITDTQYF.

The chain uses TRBV2 and TRBJ2-5; the D gene is possibly TRBD1 (5 bases). The CDR3 spans 13 residues. The V gene's germline CDR1 is SNHLY and CDR2 FYNNEI. Trimming took off 2 bases at V and 9 bases at J, with 13 bases between the two ends. The CDR3 reads CASSELRQGAQYF. The CDR3 region has the DNA TGTGCCAGCAGTGAACTAAGGCAGGGTGCCCAGTACTTC.

The rearrangement uses TRBV7-2 and TRBJ2-7; TRBD1 matches at 9 bases. The CDR3 is made up of 15 amino acids. J gave up 5 bases and V 1 base, and 6 bases lay outside the gene matches. In germline, CDR1 is SGHTA, CDR2 FQGNSA. CDR3 region: CASSLVGTGINEQYF. CDR3 nucleotides: TGTGCCAGCAGCTTAGTAGGGACAGGGATTAACGAGCAGTACTTC.

The chain links TRBV4-1 to TRBJ2-7; D remains unclear. Trimming took 4 bases from V and 0 from J, leaving 13 bases between them. The CDR3 has 15 residues. Per the germline V gene, CDR1 is MGHRA and CDR2 is YSYEKL. CDR3: CASSPAGAASYEQYF. Here the CDR3 DNA reads TGCGCCAGCAGCCCAGCAGGCGCCGCCTCCTACGAGCAGTACTTC.

This clone was found once. This chain connects TRBV3-1 (or the pseudogene TRBV3-2) to TRBJ2-1, with 7 bases fitting TRBD1. This CDR3 comprises 16 residues. Germline V lookup: CDR1 LGHDT, CDR2 YNNKEL (reference sequence). After removal of 4 bases from V and 7 bases from J, the junction contained 13 bases not matched to a gene. This CDR3 is CASSRNTGAVHNEQFF. CDR3 DNA sequence: TGTGCCAGCAGCCGTAACACAGGGGCGGTTCATAATGAGCAGTTCTTC.

The count of this clone is one. CDR3 residues: CASSRVPGQGITGELFF. CDR3 DNA: TGTGCCAGCAGCCGTGTTCCGGGACAGGGAATCACCGGGGAGCTGTTTTTT. This chain uses TRBV5-6 with TRBJ2-2; TRBD1 agrees at 9 bases. The CDR3 is made up of 17 amino acids. Trimming cost V 4 bases and J 4 bases; bases outside gene matches: 11. CDR1 is SGHDT and CDR2 is YYEEEE in the germline V gene.

J is TRBJ2-2 and V is TRBV18; 7 bases agree with TRBD2. V was pared by 5 bases and J by 5 bases, with 5 bases of the junction left unmatched. This CDR3 is built from 14 residues. The germline V gene has CDR1 KGHSH and CDR2 LQKENI. The CDR3 sequence: CASSGTTRTGELFF. CDR3 nucleotides: TGTGCCAGCTCAGGGACTACGAGAACCGGGGAGCTGTTTTTT. Looking up the rest from reference TRBV18 and TRBJ2-2 gives the full variable domain: NAGVMQNPRHLVRRRGQEARLRCSPMKGHSHVYWYRQLPEEGLKFMVYLQKENIIDESGMPKERFSAEFPKEGPSILRIQQVVRGDSAAYFCASSGTTRTGELFFGEGSRLTVL.

This chain connects TRBV6-6 to TRBJ2-7, with D unresolved. The CDR3 consists of 16 residues. In germline, CDR1 is MNHNY, CDR2 SVGAGI (reference sequence). V was trimmed by 5 bases and J by 3 bases, leaving 20 bases between them. CDR3 sequence: CASSNPTATYFYEQYF. CDR3 nucleotides: TGTGCCAGCAGTAATCCTACAGCTACCTACTTCTACGAGCAGTACTTC.

This chain connects TRBV4-2 to TRBJ2-1; D is possibly TRBD2 (5 bases). From germline, CDR1 is LGHNA and CDR2 YNFKEQ. With 0 bases removed from V and 4 bases from J, the gap between germline ends came to 16 bases. This CDR3 is 17 amino acids long. CDR3 loop: CASSQEGLASRYNEQFF. As DNA, the CDR3 is TGTGCCAGCAGCCAAGAAGGCCTAGCAAGTAGATACAATGAGCAGTTCTTC.

This chain joins TRBV5-6 and TRBJ1-2, with D uncertain. This CDR3 comprises 15 residues. CDR1 and CDR2 (germline): SGHDT, YYEEEE. The V end was cut by 5 bases, the J end by 2 bases, with 16 bases between. CDR3 coding DNA: TGTGCCAGCAGTTCAGTCACAGCTCACAACTATGGCTACACCTTC. Its protein product is CASSSVTAHNYGYTF.

The CDR3, as DNA: TGCGCCAGCAGCTCGGGACAGGGGAGAGGCAATGAGCAGTTCTTC. Translated, it gives CASSSGQGRGNEQFF. The V call is TRBV5-1, the J call TRBJ2-1; 10 bases align to TRBD1. CDR1 and CDR2 from the germline V gene are SGHRS and YFSETQ. The trim removed 3 bases at V and 6 bases at J, leaving 6 bases unmatched. CDR3 length: 15 amino acids.

This clone showed up just a few times. The V and J genes are TRBV11-3 and TRBJ2-1, with 13 bases that match TRBD2. Germline V gene sequence: CDR1 SGHNT, CDR2 YENEEA. J lost 2 bases, V lost 2 bases, and 3 bases had no gene match. CDR3 size: 17 residues. The chain's CDR3 is CASSLRTSGGAYNEQFF. DNA of the CDR3: TGTGCCAGCAGCTTAAGGACTAGCGGGGGCGCCTACAATGAGCAGTTCTTC.

This rearrangement joins TRBV9 to TRBJ2-3, with D possibly being TRBD1 (5 bases). V lost 4 bases and J 2 bases, leaving 20 bases between the germline ends. The CDR3 sequence is 17 residues long. Germline values: CDR1 SGDLS, CDR2 YYNGEE. CDR3: CASSPRGGSGPTDTQYF. DNA for the CDR3: TGTGCCAGCAGCCCCCGAGGTGGCTCAGGGCCCACAGATACGCAGTATTTT.

V usage is TRBV25-1 and J usage is TRBJ1-2, with a weak D call TRBD1 (5 bases). CDR3 length: 14 amino acids. Germline V CDR1 and CDR2: MGHDK, SYGVNS. V was trimmed by 6 bases and J by 4 bases, leaving 15 bases between them. CDR3 coding DNA: TGTGCCAGCAGCTGGGGCACTTCGACCTATGGCTACACCTTC. It codes for CASSWGTSTYGYTF.

The chain carries TRBV7-2 and TRBJ2-7; D gene unclear. This CDR3 comprises 15 residues. V lost 0 bases and J 0 bases, leaving 9 bases between the germline ends. CDR1 is SGHTA and CDR2 is FQGNSA in the germline V gene. Written as DNA, the CDR3 is TGTGCCAGCAGCTTAGCGGCCACAGTCTCCTACGAGCAGTACTTC. Translation gives CASSLAATVSYEQYF.

Points on this clone: Other DNA sequences in the same sample also yield this CDR3. This rearrangement joins TRBV5-4 to TRBJ2-5; a possible D gene is TRBD2 (6 bases). V was cut by 4 bases and J by 4 bases, with 11 bases left in between. The CDR3 is 13 residues long. CDR1 SGHNT and CDR2 YYREEE come from the germline V gene (reference sequence). The CDR3 sequence: CASSLGGRETQYF. The CDR3 nucleotides are TGTGCCAGCAGCCTTGGGGGGAGAGAGACCCAGTACTTC.

The rearrangement joins TRBV5-1 to TRBJ1-1, with D unclear. Trimming took off 2 bases at V and 4 bases at J, with 12 bases between the two ends. The CDR3 is made up of 14 amino acids. Germline CDR1 reads SGHRS; CDR2 reads YFSETQ. CDR3 nucleotide sequence: TGCGCCAGCAGCTTCCAGGCGGAGGGCACTGAAGCTTTCTTT. Its protein is CASSFQAEGTEAFF.

This clone has only a few counts. V and J are TRBV7-2 and TRBJ2-7, with TRBD1 identical over 7 bases. CDR1 is SGHTA and CDR2 is FQGNSA in the germline V gene. The CDR3 is 14 residues long. The trim removed 5 bases at V and 3 bases at J, leaving 7 bases unmatched. In DNA, the CDR3 is TGTGCCAGCAGCCACGGACAGGACGGCTACGAGCAGTACTTC. Translated, it gives CASSHGQDGYEQYF.

This rearrangement joins TRBV15 to TRBJ1-5, with TRBD1 identical over 8 bases. CDR1 is LNHNV, CDR2 YYDKDF, per germline (reference sequence). This CDR3 has 17 residues. The V and J ends lost 5 bases and 2 bases, in that order; junction bases with no gene match: 11. CDR3 loop: CATSVEDRAIRNQPQHF. For the CDR3, the DNA is TGTGCCACCAGCGTTGAGGACAGGGCGATCCGCAATCAGCCCCAGCATTTT. Using reference TRBV15 and TRBJ1-5 for the parts outside the CDR3, the full variable domain is DAMVIQNPRYQVTQFGKPVTLSCSQTLNHNVMYWYQQKSSQAPKLLFHYYDKDFNNEADTPDNFQSRRPNTSFCFLDIRSPGLGDTAMYLCATSVEDRAIRNQPQHFGDGTRLSIL.